This T cell receptor (beta chain) emerged from a study of vaccination and CD4 T cells after COVID-19. On the study more broadly: The convalescent population consisted of six males and four females, two of whom were of Hispanic ethnicity.

The germline V gene encodes CDR1 MDHEN and CDR2 SYDVKM. There are 15 residues in the CDR3. Germline trimming cut 6 bases from V and 5 bases from J; bases unmatched to any gene: 12. Concerning this clonotype itself: Its antigen remains unidentified.

Sequenced with the Oncomine TCR Beta short-read assay was DNA taken from cultured CD4+ T cells. TCRdb passed the PCR reads through MiXCR, listing each CDR3 protein once. Altogether around 7,800 distinct CDR3 sequences are present, roughly 50% being singletons, with the ten largest covering approximately 29%. The treatment denotes: roughly 11-day PBMC culture with coronavirus spike peptide pools or control peptides (ViraFEST assay). The chain joins TRBV28 to TRBJ1-2, with 7 positions matching TRBD1. The sequenced material came from CD4+ T cells from blood, cultured in vitro. The clonotype was recovered from a human donor who had recovered from COVID-19. This CDR3 is CASRSGSRGDYGYTF. The CDR3 DNA is TGTGCCAGCAGGTCCGGTAGCAGGGGGGATTATGGCTACACCTTC.